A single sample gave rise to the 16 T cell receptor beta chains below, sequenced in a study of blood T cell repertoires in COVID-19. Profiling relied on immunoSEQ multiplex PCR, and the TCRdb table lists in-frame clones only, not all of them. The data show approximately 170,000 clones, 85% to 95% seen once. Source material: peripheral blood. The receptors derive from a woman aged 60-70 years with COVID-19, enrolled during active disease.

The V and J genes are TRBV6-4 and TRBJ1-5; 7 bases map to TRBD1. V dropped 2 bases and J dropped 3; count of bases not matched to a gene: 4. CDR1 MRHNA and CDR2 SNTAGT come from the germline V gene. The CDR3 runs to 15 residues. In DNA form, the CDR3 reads TGTGCCAGCAGTGACCCAGGGACAGTCAATCAGCCCCAGCATTTT. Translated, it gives CASSDPGTVNQPQHF.

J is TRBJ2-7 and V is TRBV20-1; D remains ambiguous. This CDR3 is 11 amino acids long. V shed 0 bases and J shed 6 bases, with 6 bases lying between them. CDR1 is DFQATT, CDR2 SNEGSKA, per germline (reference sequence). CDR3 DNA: TGCAGTGCTAGAGATGACATCGAGCAGTACTTC. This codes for CSARDDIEQYF.

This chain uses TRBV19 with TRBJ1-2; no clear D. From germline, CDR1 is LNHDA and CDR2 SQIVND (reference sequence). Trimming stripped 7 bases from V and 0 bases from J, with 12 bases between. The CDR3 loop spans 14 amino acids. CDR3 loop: CASKNPPANYGYTF. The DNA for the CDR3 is TGTGCCAGTAAAAATCCGCCAGCTAACTATGGCTACACCTTC.

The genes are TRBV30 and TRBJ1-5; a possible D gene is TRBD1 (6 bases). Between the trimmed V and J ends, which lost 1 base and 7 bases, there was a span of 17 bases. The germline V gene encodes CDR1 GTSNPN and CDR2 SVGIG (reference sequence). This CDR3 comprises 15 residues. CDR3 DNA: TGTGCCTGGAGTGGGGTCAATATACAGGGACAGCCCCAGCATTTT. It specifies CAWSGVNIQGQPQHF.

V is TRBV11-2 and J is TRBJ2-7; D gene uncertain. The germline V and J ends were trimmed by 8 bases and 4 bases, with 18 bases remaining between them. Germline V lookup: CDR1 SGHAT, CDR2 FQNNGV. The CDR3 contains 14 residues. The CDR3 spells CASPAPQEGYEQYF. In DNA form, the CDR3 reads TGTGCCAGCCCGGCCCCGCAGGAAGGATACGAGCAGTACTTC.

This CDR3 is CASSLYGGMGQGYTF. The CDR3 DNA reads TGTGCCAGCAGCTTGTATGGGGGAATGGGACAGGGCTACACCTTC. The genes are TRBV5-4 and TRBJ1-2; the match to TRBD1 covers 7 bases. Trimming cost V 1 base and J 8 bases; bases outside gene matches: 11. This CDR3 contains 15 residues. Germline assignment: CDR1 SGHNT and CDR2 YYREEE (reference sequence).

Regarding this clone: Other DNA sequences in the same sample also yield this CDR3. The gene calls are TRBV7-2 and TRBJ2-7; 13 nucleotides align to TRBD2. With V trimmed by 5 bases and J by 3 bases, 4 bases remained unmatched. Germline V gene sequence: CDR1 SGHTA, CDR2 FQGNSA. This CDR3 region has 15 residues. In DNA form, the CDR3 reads TGTGCCAGCAGCAGCGGACTAGCGGGGGTCTACGAGCAGTACTTC. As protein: CASSSGLAGVYEQYF.

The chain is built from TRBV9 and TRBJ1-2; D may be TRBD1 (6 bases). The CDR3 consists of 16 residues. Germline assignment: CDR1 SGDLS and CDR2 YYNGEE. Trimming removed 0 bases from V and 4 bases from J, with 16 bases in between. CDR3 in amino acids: CASSVAGLQGSYGYTF. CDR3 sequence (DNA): TGTGCCAGCAGCGTAGCGGGCCTACAGGGATCCTATGGCTACACCTTC.

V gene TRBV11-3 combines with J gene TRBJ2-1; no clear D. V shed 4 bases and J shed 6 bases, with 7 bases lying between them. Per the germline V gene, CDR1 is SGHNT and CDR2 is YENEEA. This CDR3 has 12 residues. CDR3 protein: CASSSISNEQFF. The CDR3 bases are TGTGCCAGCAGCTCCATCAGCAATGAGCAGTTCTTC.

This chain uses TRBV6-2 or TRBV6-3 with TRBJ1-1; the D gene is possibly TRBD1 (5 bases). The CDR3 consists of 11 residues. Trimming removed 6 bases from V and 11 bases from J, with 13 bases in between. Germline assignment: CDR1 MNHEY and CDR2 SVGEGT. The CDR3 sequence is CASSLGGGAFF. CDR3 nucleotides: TGTGCCAGCAGCCTCGGGGGTGGTGCTTTCTTT.

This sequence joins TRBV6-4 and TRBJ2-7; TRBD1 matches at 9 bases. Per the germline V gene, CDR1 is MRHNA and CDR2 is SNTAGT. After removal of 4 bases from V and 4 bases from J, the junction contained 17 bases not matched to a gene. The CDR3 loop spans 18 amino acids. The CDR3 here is CASSAPEVRDRVLYEQYF. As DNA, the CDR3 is TGTGCCAGCAGTGCCCCCGAGGTCCGGGACAGGGTGTTATACGAGCAGTACTTC.

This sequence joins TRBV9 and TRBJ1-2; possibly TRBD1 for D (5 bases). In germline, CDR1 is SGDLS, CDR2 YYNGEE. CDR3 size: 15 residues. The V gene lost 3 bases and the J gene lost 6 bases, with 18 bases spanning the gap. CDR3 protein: CASSGSRTGFHGYTF. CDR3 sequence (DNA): TGTGCCAGCAGCGGCTCACGCACAGGATTTCATGGCTACACCTTC.

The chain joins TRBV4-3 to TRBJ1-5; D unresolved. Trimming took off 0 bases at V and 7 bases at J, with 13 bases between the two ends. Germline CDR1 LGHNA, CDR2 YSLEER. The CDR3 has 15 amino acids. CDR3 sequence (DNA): TGCGCCAGCAGCCAAGATACCGGGGTCGACCAGCCCCAGCATTTT. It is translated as CASSQDTGVDQPQHF.

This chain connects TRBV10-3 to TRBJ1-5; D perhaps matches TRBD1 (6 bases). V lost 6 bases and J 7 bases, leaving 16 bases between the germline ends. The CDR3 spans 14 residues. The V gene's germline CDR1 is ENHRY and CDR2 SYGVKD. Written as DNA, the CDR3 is TGTGCCATCAGGGGGACAAGCTCCGGACAGCCCCAGCATTTT. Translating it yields CAIRGTSSGQPQHF.

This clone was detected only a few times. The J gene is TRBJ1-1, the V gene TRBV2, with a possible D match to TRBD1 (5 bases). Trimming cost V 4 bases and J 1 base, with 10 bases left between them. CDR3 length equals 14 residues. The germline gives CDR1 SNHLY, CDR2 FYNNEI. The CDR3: CASSVGQRNTEAFF. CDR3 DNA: TGTGCCAGCAGTGTGGGGCAGAGGAACACTGAAGCTTTCTTT.

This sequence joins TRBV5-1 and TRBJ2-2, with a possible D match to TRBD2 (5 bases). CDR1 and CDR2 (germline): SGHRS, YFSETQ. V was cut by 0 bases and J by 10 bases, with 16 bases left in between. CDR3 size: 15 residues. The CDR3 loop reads CASSLAAATGVELFF. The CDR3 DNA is TGCGCCAGCAGCTTGGCCGCGGCCACCGGGGTGGAGCTGTTTTTT.